This record covers a single T cell receptor beta chain. This CDR3 comprises 14 residues. V dropped 0 bases and J dropped 3; count of bases not matched to a gene: 3. The germline gives CDR1 SGHRS, CDR2 YFSETQ. The data originate from a study of Ad26.COV2.S vaccination and SARS-CoV-2 variants. For the study at large: Ad26.COV2.S shots went into the muscle once or twice, 56 days apart.

The assay was immunoSEQ multiplex PCR, and TCRdb's table has in-frame clones only and misses some. The data show approximately 480,000 clones, with roughly 85% seen just once and roughly 13% held by the top ten. As for treatment: about 20 received Ad26.COV2.S at low or high dose, single or two shots; about 5 received placebo; per-sample allocation not given. Each sample was drawn 63 days after the first injection (of vaccine or placebo). This specimen was peripheral blood, taken in a trial of Ad26.COV2.S vaccine versus placebo. This chain joins TRBV5-1 and TRBJ2-7, with 7 bases fitting TRBD1. This clonotype was obtained from a person aged 18-60 years who received the Ad26.COV2.S COVID-19 vaccine or a placebo. CDR3 protein: CASSLEGALYEQYF. CDR3 bases: TGCGCCAGCAGCTTGGAGGGGGCTCTCTACGAGCAGTACTTC.